The 25 T cell receptor beta chains reported below all come from one sample, sequenced in a study of T cells in women clearing cervical HPV infection. The repertoire was sequenced with immunoSEQ multiplex PCR; TCRdb's copy has only in-frame clones and lacks some. The listing records about 16,000 clones. The sequencing input was blood buffy coat. The receptors stem from a woman between 18 and 70 years old with a cervical HPV16 infection that either progressed to CIN3+ or cleared (not recorded which).

On this clone itself: The CDR3 extends 3 residues past the end of the read, so its final part is completed from the germline J gene. The V and J genes are TRBV5-1 and TRBJ1-1; 9 nucleotides align to TRBD1. The CDR3 has 15 amino acids. The V segment lost 4 bases and the J segment 1 base; nucleotides outside the gene matches: 5. The germline V gene has CDR1 SGHRS and CDR2 YFSETQ. Partial CDR3 DNA: TGCGCCAGCAGCCCGGGACAGGGAACGAACACTGAA. It is translated as CASSPGQGTNTE. The entire CDR3 protein reads CASSPGQGTNTEAFF.

Notes on this clone: The sequence runs out 3 residues before the end of the CDR3; the remainder is reconstructed from the germline J gene. This chain connects TRBV5-1 to TRBJ2-7, with 8 bases that match TRBD1. Germline assignment: CDR1 SGHRS and CDR2 YFSETQ. Trimming at V came to 4 bases and at J to 5 bases, leaving 11 bases not matched to a gene. This CDR3 is built from 15 residues. The sequenced CDR3 bases are TGCGCCAGCAGCCCCGAGACAGGGGCGGTCCACGAG. It encodes CASSPETGAVHE. The full CDR3 reads CASSPETGAVHEQYF.

A word on this clone: The sequenced fragment ends 3 residues before the CDR3 boundary, so the rest is inferred from the germline J gene. V and J are TRBV12-5 and TRBJ2-3; 8 positions match TRBD2. The CDR3 is 18 amino acids. Losses at the gene ends were 0 bases for V and 1 base for J; bases not matched to a gene: 9. Germline lookup yields CDR1 LGHNT and CDR2 FRNRAP. CDR3 residues: CASGLVLGTGGGTDTQYF. CDR3 DNA, as far as it was read: TGTGCTAGTGGTTTGGTCCTTGGAACGGGAGGGGGCACAGATACG.

In regard to this clone: The CDR3 end lies 3 residues beyond the end of the read and is filled in from the germline J gene. This sequence joins TRBV6-2 or TRBV6-3 and TRBJ2-1; 13 bases agree with TRBD2. Looked up from germline, CDR1 is MNHEY and CDR2 is SVGEGT. The V and J ends lost 2 bases and 9 bases, in that order; junction bases with no gene match: 7. There are 16 residues in the CDR3. The CDR3 spells CASSYGTSGISGEQFF. CDR3 DNA (partial): TGTGCCAGCAGTTACGGGACTAGCGGGATTAGCGGTGAG.

About this clone: The read is 3 residues too short to cover the CDR3 end, so that end is filled in from the germline J gene. This sequence joins TRBV6-2 or TRBV6-3 and TRBJ1-2; TRBD1 matches 10 bases. The germline CDR1 and CDR2 sequences are MNHEY and SVGEGT. The J segment lost 4 bases and the V segment lost 6 bases, leaving 11 bases of the junction unmatched. The CDR3 has 16 amino acids. CDR3 bases read: TGTGCCAGCAGGCCAGCCGAGGGACAGGGGACCTATGGC. It yields the protein CASRPAEGQGTYG. The CDR3 in full is CASRPAEGQGTYGYTF.

Comments on this clone: The CDR3 goes on 3 residues after the read ends, and that part is filled in from the germline J gene. The gene calls are TRBV6-2 or TRBV6-3 and TRBJ2-7; TRBD1 aligns across 7 bases. The CDR3 covers 14 residues. V trimming: 8 bases; J trimming: 3 bases; junction bases outside the gene matches: 10. Germline-derived CDR1 and CDR2 are MNHEY and SVGEGT. Incomplete CDR3 DNA: TGTGCCAGCCGCAGGGACAGTTTGCTCTACGAG. Encoded protein: CASRRDSLLYE. The CDR3, in full, reads CASRRDSLLYEQYF.

Comment on this clone: Read sequence stops 3 residues before the CDR3 end, and the germline J gene provides the missing end. V and J are TRBV6-2 or TRBV6-3 and TRBJ2-6; D possibly corresponds to TRBD1 (5 bases). This CDR3 region has 16 residues. The V end lost 7 bases, the J end lost 1 base, and 14 bases lay between the germline ends. CDR1 and CDR2 (germline): MNHEY, SVGEGT. CDR3 protein: CASTMTVWSGANVLTF. The sequenced CDR3 bases are TGTGCCAGCACTATGACAGTGTGGTCTGGGGCCAACGTC.

Comments on this clone: Germline and junction disagree at one end, which may indicate a read error. The read is 3 residues too short to cover the CDR3 end, so that end is filled in from the germline J gene. The rearrangement joins TRBV6-1 to TRBJ2-4; the D is unclear. Germline loops: CDR1 MNHNS, CDR2 SASEGT. This CDR3 has 13 amino acids. CDR3 bases read: TGTGCCAGCAGGGAAGATGTTTCCTATGGT. Protein: CASREDVSYG. The whole CDR3 region reads CASREDVSYGQYF.

Incomplete CDR3 DNA: TGCGCCAGCAGCTTGGCCGGGGTTGACGAG. The encoded protein is CASSLAGVDE. The entire CDR3 protein is CASSLAGVDEQYF. This rearrangement joins TRBV5-1 to TRBJ2-7; possibly TRBD2 for D (5 bases). The CDR3 end falls 3 residues outside the read, so it is completed with the germline J gene. V was trimmed by 0 bases and J by 5 bases, leaving 9 bases between them. The V gene's germline CDR1 is SGHRS and CDR2 YFSETQ. The CDR3 sequence is 13 residues long.

Of note for this clone: From the germline J gene comes the end of the CDR3, since the read stops 3 residues before it. The chain uses TRBV7-2 and TRBJ1-2; D is unclear. This CDR3 has 13 amino acids. Looked up from germline, CDR1 is SGHTA and CDR2 is FQGNSA. V was trimmed by 5 bases and J by 5 bases, leaving 12 bases between them. CDR3 residues: CASSPNNKYGYTF. The CDR3 DNA, read in part, is TGTGCCAGCAGCCCGAACAATAAGTATGGC.

As to this clone: The read is 3 residues too short to cover the CDR3 end, so that end is filled in from the germline J gene. The chain employs TRBV6-2 or TRBV6-3 and TRBJ2-1; D uncertain. The V end was cut by 3 bases, the J end by 5 bases, with 8 bases between. Germline lookup yields CDR1 MNHEY and CDR2 SVGEGT. The CDR3 is 13 residues long. The covered CDR3 bases are TGTGCCAGCAGTTATCTAACCAACAATGAG. Encoded protein: CASSYLTNNE. In full, the CDR3 is CASSYLTNNEQFF.

Comments on this clone: The read ends 3 residues shy of where the CDR3 ends; the end is completed using the germline J gene. The J gene is TRBJ1-2, the V gene TRBV2, with D possibly matching TRBD1 (5 bases). CDR1 and CDR2 from the germline V gene are SNHLY and FYNNEI. The CDR3 loop spans 16 amino acids. The CDR3 loop reads CASRGGISGASYDYTF. CDR3 DNA, as far as it was read: TGTGCCAGCAGGGGGGGAATTAGCGGGGCCTCCTACGAC.

Details on this clone: Mismatch with germline at one junction end may stem from a read error. The sequenced fragment ends 3 residues before the CDR3 boundary, so the rest is inferred from the germline J gene. V gene TRBV4-2 combines with J gene TRBJ1-4; D is uncertain. The CDR3 spans 13 residues. Germline V gene sequence: CDR1 LGHNA, CDR2 YNFKEQ. The CDR3 region is CASSPEFGEKLFF. Partial CDR3 DNA: TGCGCCAGCAGCCCCGAGTTCGGTGAAAAA.

Of note for this clone: The read gets to within 3 residues of the CDR3 end, and the germline J gene fills in the rest. The chain carries TRBV2 and TRBJ2-7; possible D gene TRBD1, 5 bases. The germline V gene has CDR1 SNHLY and CDR2 FYNNEI. The CDR3 covers 13 residues. Trimming removed 2 bases at V and 3 bases at J, with 8 bases between. The CDR3 DNA, read in part, is TGTGCCAGCAGTGAAAGGGGCGACTACGAG. This sequence encodes CASSERGDYE. The whole CDR3 sequence is CASSERGDYEQYF.

To note about this clone: The read stops 3 residues short of the end of the CDR3; the missing end is completed from the germline J gene. The rearrangement joins TRBV6-1 to TRBJ1-1; 8 positions match TRBD1. This CDR3 contains 16 residues. Germline CDR1 and CDR2: MNHNS and SASEGT. Trimming at V came to 4 bases and at J to 1 base, leaving 8 bases not matched to a gene. The CDR3 DNA, read in part, is TGTGCCAGCAGTGGGCCTAGGACAGGGCAGAACACTGAA. It yields the protein CASSGPRTGQNTE. The entire CDR3 reads CASSGPRTGQNTEAFF.

As concerns this clone: The CDR3 extends 3 residues past the end of the read, so its final part is completed from the germline J gene. The chain employs TRBV6-1 and TRBJ1-5; the match to TRBD1 covers 8 bases. J was trimmed by 0 bases and V by 4 bases; bases with no gene match: 5. The length of the CDR3 is 16 residues. Germline loops: CDR1 MNHNS, CDR2 SASEGT. The chain's CDR3 is CASSAQGAGSNQPQHF. CDR3 bases read: TGTGCCAGCAGTGCCCAGGGGGCCGGTAGCAATCAGCCC.

In the case of this clone: The read ends 3 residues early relative to the CDR3; the germline J gene fills the gap. V is TRBV20-1 and J is TRBJ1-5; 8 nucleotides line up with TRBD1. V lost 8 bases and J lost 0; bases outside the gene matches: 3. Germline V lookup: CDR1 DFQATT, CDR2 SNEGSKA (reference sequence). This CDR3 is built from 13 residues. CDR3 in amino acids: CSSQGASNQPQHF. CDR3 bases read: TGCAGTTCCCAGGGGGCTAGCAATCAGCCC.

Comment on this clone: The read ends 3 residues shy of where the CDR3 ends; the end is completed using the germline J gene. The V call is TRBV19, the J call TRBJ1-5; no firm D call. Trimming left V 4 bases short and J 3 bases short, with 7 bases between. Germline values: CDR1 LNHDA, CDR2 SQIVND (reference sequence). The CDR3 consists of 13 residues. The DNA read from the CDR3 is TGTGCCAGTAGTAGGCAAGTCAATCAGCCC. Translating it yields CASSRQVNQP. The complete CDR3 sequence is CASSRQVNQPQHF. Together with reference TRBV19 and TRBJ1-5, the CDR3 gives the full variable domain: DGGITQSPKYLFRKEGQNVTLSCEQNLNHDAMYWYRQDPGQGLRLIYYSQIVNDFQKGDIAEGYSVSREKKESFPLTVTSAQKNPTAFYLCASSRQVNQPQHFGDGTRLSIL.

For this clone: The observed sequence ends 3 residues before the CDR3 terminus, with the missing tail filled in from the germline J gene. The J gene is TRBJ1-1, the V gene TRBV5-1, with 8 nucleotides matching TRBD1. Germline trimming cut 4 bases from V and 6 bases from J; bases unmatched to any gene: 5. This CDR3 spans 13 amino acids. Germline V lookup: CDR1 SGHRS, CDR2 YFSETQ. CDR3 amino acids: CASSERTGSEAFF. The part of the CDR3 DNA that was read is TGCGCCAGCAGCGAAAGGACAGGGTCTGAA.

In regard to this clone: The read finishes 3 residues shy of the CDR3 end, and the germline J gene is used to complete it. The chain employs TRBV7-9 and TRBJ2-4; 7 positions match TRBD1. Germline lookup yields CDR1 SEHNR and CDR2 FQNEAQ (reference sequence). The CDR3 consists of 13 residues. This CDR3 is CASSLWDSYGQYF. CDR3 DNA (partial): TGTGCCAGCAGCTTGTGGGACAGCTATGGT. The entire variable domain, with the rest obtained from reference TRBV7-9 and TRBJ2-4, is as follows: DTGVSQNPRHKITKRGQNVTFRCDPISEHNRLYWYRQTLGQGPEFLTYFQNEAQLEKSRLLSDRFSAERPKGSFSTLEIQRTEQGDSAMYLCASSLWDSYGQYFGAGTRLSVL.

Remarks on this clone: Sequencing ends 3 residues short of the CDR3 end; the germline J gene provides the rest. The genes are TRBV5-1 and TRBJ1-2, with D uncertain. Trimming pared 7 bases from V and 3 bases from J, leaving 19 bases between. The V gene's germline CDR1 is SGHRS and CDR2 YFSETQ. This CDR3 contains 15 residues. The CDR3: CASGPLNNYDYGYTF. Partial CDR3 DNA: TGCGCCAGCGGTCCCCTCAACAACTACGACTATGGC.

About this clone itself: The read is 3 residues too short to cover the CDR3 end, so that end is filled in from the germline J gene. The rearrangement joins TRBV20-1 to TRBJ1-2, with D tentatively TRBD1 (5 bases). This CDR3 has 13 amino acids. The V gene's germline CDR1 is DFQATT and CDR2 SNEGSKA (reference sequence). Partial CDR3 DNA: TGCAGTGCTAGTTACAGCCGACCGGGGGAC. The encoded protein is CSASYSRPGD. The complete CDR3 sequence is CSASYSRPGDYTF.

CDR3 DNA, as far as it was read: TGCGCCAGCAGCTTAACCGGGACTAGCGGGGGTGAGACC. Translation: CASSLTGTSGGET. The CDR3 in its entirety is CASSLTGTSGGETQYF. This rearrangement joins TRBV5-1 to TRBJ2-5; 14 nucleotides line up with TRBD2. The missing CDR3 end, 3 residues past where the read stops, is filled in from the germline J gene. CDR3 length: 16 amino acids. The ends lost 2 bases at V and 5 bases at J; junction bases unmatched: 5. Germline assignment: CDR1 SGHRS and CDR2 YFSETQ.

Regarding this clone: The missing CDR3 end, 3 residues past where the read stops, is filled in from the germline J gene. The chain uses TRBV28 and TRBJ1-6, with 8 nucleotides matching TRBD1. Germline V gene data show CDR1 as MDHEN and CDR2 as SYDVKM. The V and J ends lost 8 bases and 6 bases, in that order; junction bases with no gene match: 6. CDR3 size: 14 residues. CDR3 residues: CASETTGVNSPLHF. Incomplete CDR3 DNA: TGTGCCAGCGAGACGACAGGGGTTAATTCACCC.

With regard to this clone: The sequence runs out 3 residues before the end of the CDR3; the remainder is reconstructed from the germline J gene. V gene TRBV6-2 or TRBV6-3 combines with J gene TRBJ2-4; maybe TRBD2 (5 bases). CDR1 is MNHEY and CDR2 is SVGEGT in the germline V gene. The CDR3 sequence is 10 residues long. The CDR3 loop reads CASRTSGQYF. Partial CDR3 DNA: TGTGCCAGCAGGACGAGCGGT.